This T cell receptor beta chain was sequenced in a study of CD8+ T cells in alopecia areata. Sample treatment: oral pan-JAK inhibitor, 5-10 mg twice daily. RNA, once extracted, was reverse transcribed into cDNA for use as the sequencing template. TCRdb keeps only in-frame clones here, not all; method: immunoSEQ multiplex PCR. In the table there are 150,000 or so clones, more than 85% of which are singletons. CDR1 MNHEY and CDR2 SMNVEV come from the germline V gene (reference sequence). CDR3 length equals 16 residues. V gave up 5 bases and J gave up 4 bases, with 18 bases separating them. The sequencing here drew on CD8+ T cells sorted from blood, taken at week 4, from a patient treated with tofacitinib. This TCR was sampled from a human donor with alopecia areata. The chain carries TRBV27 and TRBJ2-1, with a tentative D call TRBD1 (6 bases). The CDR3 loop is CASSSLGGAAYNEQFF. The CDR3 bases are TGTGCCAGCAGTAGTTTAGGGGGAGCGGCTTACAATGAGCAGTTCTTC.